The 3 T cell receptor beta chains presented below share a single source sample, sequenced in a study of blood T cell repertoires in COVID-19. Profiling relied on immunoSEQ multiplex PCR, and the TCRdb table lists in-frame clones only, not all of them. The sample has about 66,000 clones, around 92% seen once. Sequencing was done on a sample of peripheral blood. The source of these receptors is a man aged 55 to 69 with acute or convalescent COVID-19.

The chain couples TRBV7-9 to TRBJ2-1; unclear D gene. V was pared by 5 bases and J by 0 bases, with 11 bases between. The CDR3 is made up of 15 amino acids. Per germline, CDR1 SEHNR and CDR2 FQNEAQ (reference sequence). Here the CDR3 reads CASSPSESSYNEQFF. In DNA form, the CDR3 reads TGTGCCAGCAGCCCCTCGGAGAGCTCCTACAATGAGCAGTTCTTC. Drawing the rest from reference TRBV7-9 and TRBJ2-1, the complete variable domain is DTGVSQNPRHKITKRGQNVTFRCDPISEHNRLYWYRQTLGQGPEFLTYFQNEAQLEKSRLLSDRFSAERPKGSFSTLEIQRTEQGDSAMYLCASSPSESSYNEQFFGPGTRLTVL.

This clone has a handful of counts. The rearrangement uses TRBV2 and TRBJ1-1; 8 nucleotides align to TRBD1. The V gene's germline CDR1 is SNHLY and CDR2 FYNNEI. This CDR3 contains 14 residues. After removal of 7 bases from V and 5 bases from J, the junction contained 9 bases not matched to a gene. CDR3 protein: CASMRDRWWTEAFF. In DNA, the CDR3 is TGTGCCAGCATGCGGGACAGGTGGTGGACTGAAGCTTTCTTT.

The chain recombines TRBV4-1 with TRBJ1-4; no definite D call. The CDR3 loop spans 15 amino acids. Trimming stripped 4 bases from V and 5 bases from J, with 14 bases between. Germline lookup yields CDR1 MGHRA and CDR2 YSYEKL. CDR3 protein: CASSLGEQTNEKLFF. The CDR3 DNA sequence: TGCGCCAGCAGCCTTGGGGAGCAGACGAATGAAAAACTGTTTTTT.